The clone carrying this T cell receptor beta chain was observed many times. What it binds is unknown. These data belong to a study of neurological immune-mediated disorders. Study-level results: TCR clonal expansion peaked in HTLV-1-associated myelopathy patients and was lowest in multiple sclerosis patients.

Germline CDR1 SQVTM, CDR2 ANQGSEA. This CDR3 contains 8 residues. V was clipped by 8 bases and J by 6 bases, with 3 bases between them. Each CDR3 protein gets one entry after TCRdb re-called the 5' RACE reads with MiXCR. The sample has about 32,000 distinct CDR3 sequences, less than 15% seen once; the top ten hold 5% to 6.5%. Specified time point: technical triplicate 2. This receptor was taken from a female donor with HTLV-1-associated myelopathy (HAM/TSP). This chain links TRBV29-1 with TRBJ2-3, with D hard to call. Input material: CD4+ T cells from blood. The CDR3 spells CSLDTQYF. For the CDR3, the DNA is TGCAGCCTCGATACGCAGTATTTT.